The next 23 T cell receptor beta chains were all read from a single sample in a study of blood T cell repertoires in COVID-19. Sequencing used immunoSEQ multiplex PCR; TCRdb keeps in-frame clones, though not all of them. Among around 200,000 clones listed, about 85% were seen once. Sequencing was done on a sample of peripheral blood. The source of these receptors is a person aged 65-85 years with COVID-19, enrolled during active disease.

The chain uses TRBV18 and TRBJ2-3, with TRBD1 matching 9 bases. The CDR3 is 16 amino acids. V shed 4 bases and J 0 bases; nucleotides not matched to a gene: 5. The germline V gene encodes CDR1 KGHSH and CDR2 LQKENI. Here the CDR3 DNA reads TGTGCCAGCTCACAAAGGGACAGGGTTAGCACAGATACGCAGTATTTT. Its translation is CASSQRDRVSTDTQYF.

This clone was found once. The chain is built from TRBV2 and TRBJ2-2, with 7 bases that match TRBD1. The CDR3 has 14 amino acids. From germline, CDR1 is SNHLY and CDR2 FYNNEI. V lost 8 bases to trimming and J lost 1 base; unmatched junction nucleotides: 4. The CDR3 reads CASSGTVNTGELFF. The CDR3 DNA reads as TGTGCCAGCTCCGGGACAGTGAACACCGGGGAGCTGTTTTTT.

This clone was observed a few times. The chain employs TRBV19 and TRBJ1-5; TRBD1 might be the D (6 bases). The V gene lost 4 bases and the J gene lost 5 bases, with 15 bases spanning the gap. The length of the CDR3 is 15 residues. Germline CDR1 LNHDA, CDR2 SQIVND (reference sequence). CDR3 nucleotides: TGTGCCAGTAGTAGGGACACAGGCCTGCATCAGCCCCAGCATTTT. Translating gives CASSRDTGLHQPQHF. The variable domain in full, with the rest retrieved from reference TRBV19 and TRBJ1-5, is DGGITQSPKYLFRKEGQNVTLSCEQNLNHDAMYWYRQDPGQGLRLIYYSQIVNDFQKGDIAEGYSVSREKKESFPLTVTSAQKNPTAFYLCASSRDTGLHQPQHFGDGTRLSIL.

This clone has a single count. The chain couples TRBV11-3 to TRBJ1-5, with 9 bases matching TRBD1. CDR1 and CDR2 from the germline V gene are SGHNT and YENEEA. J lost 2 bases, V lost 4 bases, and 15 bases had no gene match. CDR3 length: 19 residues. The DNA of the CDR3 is TGTGCCAGCAGCTGGAGCAGGGACAGGGTGGGAGGCGGCAATCAGCCCCAGCATTTT. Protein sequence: CASSWSRDRVGGGNQPQHF.

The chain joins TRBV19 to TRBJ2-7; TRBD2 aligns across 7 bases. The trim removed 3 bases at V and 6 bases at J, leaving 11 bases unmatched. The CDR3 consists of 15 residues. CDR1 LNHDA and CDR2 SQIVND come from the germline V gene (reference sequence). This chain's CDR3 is CASSMSTAGIGEQYF. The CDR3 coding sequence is TGTGCCAGTAGTATGTCCACAGCGGGGATCGGCGAGCAGTACTTC.

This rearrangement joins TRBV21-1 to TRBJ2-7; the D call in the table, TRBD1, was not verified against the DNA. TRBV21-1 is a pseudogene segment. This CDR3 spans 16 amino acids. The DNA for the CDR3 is TGTGCCAGCAAAGTTAAGACAGGGCCCCTCGCCTACGAGCAGTACTTC. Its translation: CASKVKTGPLAYEQYF.

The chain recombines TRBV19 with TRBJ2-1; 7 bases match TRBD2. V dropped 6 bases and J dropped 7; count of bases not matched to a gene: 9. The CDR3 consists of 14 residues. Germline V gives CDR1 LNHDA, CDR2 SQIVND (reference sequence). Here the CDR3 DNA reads TGTGCCAGTAGGGAGACGGGAGGACGGAATGAGCAGTTCTTC. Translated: CASRETGGRNEQFF.

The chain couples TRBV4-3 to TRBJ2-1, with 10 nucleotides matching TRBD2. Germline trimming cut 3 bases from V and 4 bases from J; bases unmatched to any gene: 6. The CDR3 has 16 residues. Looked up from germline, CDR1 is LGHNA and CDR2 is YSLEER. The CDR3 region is CASSQDSGRSYNEQFF. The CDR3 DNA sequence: TGCGCCAGCAGCCAGGATAGCGGGAGGAGTTACAATGAGCAGTTCTTC.

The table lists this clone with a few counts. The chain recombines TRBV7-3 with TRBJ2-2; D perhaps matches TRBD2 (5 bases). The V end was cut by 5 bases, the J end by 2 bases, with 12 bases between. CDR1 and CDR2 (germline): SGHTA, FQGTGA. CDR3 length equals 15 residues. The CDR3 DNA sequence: TGTGCCAGCAGCCCCCGGGATCTCAACACCGGGGAGCTGTTTTTT. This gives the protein CASSPRDLNTGELFF.

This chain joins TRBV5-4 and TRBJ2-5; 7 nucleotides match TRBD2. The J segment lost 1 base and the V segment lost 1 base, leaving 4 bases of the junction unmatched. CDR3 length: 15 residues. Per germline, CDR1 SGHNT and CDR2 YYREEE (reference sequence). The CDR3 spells CASSLKAGVQETQYF. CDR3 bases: TGTGCCAGCAGCTTGAAGGCGGGAGTCCAAGAGACCCAGTACTTC.

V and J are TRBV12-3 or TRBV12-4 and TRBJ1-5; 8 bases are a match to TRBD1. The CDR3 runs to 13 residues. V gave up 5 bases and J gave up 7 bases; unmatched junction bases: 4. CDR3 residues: CASSDRGKQPQHF. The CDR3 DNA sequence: TGTGCCAGCAGTGACAGGGGTAAACAGCCCCAGCATTTT.

CDR3 DNA: TGTGCCAGCAGCTTAGAGCGGGGTTCCTACGAGCAGTACTTC. As protein: CASSLERGSYEQYF. The chain combines TRBV11-2 with TRBJ2-7; D possibly corresponds to TRBD2 (6 bases). CDR3 length: 14 amino acids. In germline, CDR1 is SGHAT, CDR2 FQNNGV. The V end was cut by 0 bases, the J end by 1 base, with 7 bases between.

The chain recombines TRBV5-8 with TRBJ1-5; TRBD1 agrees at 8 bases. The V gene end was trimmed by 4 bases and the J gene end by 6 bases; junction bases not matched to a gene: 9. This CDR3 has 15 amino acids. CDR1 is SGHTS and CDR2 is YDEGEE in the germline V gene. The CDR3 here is CASSPPDRGSQPQHF. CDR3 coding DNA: TGTGCCAGCAGCCCCCCAGACAGGGGTAGTCAGCCCCAGCATTTT.

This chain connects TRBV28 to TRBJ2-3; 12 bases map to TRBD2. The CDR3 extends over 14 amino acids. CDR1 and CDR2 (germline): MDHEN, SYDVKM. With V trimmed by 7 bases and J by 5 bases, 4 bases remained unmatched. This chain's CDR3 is CASTSGGDQDTQYF. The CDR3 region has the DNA TGTGCCAGCACTAGCGGGGGGGACCAAGATACGCAGTATTTT.

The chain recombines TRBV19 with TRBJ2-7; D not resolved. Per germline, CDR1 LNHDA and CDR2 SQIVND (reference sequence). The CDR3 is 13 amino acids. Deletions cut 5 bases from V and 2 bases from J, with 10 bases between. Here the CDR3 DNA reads TGTGCCAGTAGTTTCTCGGGTCCCTACGAGCAGTACTTC. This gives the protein CASSFSGPYEQYF.

The CDR3 sequence is CASSLGTGYEQYF. The CDR3 nucleotides read TGTGCCAGCAGCCTAGGGACAGGGTACGAGCAGTACTTC. This chain uses TRBV28 with TRBJ2-7; 9 nucleotides line up with TRBD1. The CDR3 runs 13 residues. Germline V gene data show CDR1 as MDHEN and CDR2 as SYDVKM. With V trimmed by 6 bases and J by 4 bases, 4 bases remained unmatched.

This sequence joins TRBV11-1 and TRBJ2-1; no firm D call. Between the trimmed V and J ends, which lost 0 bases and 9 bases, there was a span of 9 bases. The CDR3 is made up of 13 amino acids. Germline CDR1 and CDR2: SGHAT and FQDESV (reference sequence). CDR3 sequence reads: CASSLARRTEQFF. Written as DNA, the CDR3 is TGTGCCAGCAGCTTAGCTCGGAGAACTGAGCAGTTCTTC.

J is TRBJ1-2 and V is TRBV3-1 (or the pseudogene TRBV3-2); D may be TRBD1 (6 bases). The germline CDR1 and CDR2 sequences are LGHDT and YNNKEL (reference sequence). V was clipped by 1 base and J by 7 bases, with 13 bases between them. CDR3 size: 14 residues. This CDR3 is CASSQGGGAGGYTF. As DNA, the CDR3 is TGTGCCAGCAGCCAAGGGGGGGGCGCAGGTGGCTACACCTTC.

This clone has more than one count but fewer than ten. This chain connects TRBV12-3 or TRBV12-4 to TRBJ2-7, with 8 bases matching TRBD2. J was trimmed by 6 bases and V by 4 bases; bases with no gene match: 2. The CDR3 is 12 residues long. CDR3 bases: TGTGCCAGCAGTTCGGGACTAGTCGAGCAGTACTTC. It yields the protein CASSSGLVEQYF.

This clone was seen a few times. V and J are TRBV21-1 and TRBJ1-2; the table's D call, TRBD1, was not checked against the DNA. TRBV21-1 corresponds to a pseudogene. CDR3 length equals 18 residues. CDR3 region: CASSTFPHPYGRNYGYTF. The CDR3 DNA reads TGTGCCAGCAGCACCTTTCCCCACCCCTATGGCAGGAACTATGGCTACACCTTC.

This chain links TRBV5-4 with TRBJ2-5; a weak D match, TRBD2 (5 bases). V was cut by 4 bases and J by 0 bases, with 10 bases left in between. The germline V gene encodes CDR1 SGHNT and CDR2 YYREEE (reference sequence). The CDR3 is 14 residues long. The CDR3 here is CASSRPGNQETQYF. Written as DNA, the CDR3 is TGTGCCAGCAGCCGCCCCGGGAACCAAGAGACCCAGTACTTC.

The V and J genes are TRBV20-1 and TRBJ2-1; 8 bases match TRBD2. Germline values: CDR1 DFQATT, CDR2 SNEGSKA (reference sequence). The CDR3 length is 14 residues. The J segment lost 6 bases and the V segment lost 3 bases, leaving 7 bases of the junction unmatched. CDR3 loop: CSASEPGGSNEQFF. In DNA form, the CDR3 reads TGCAGTGCTAGTGAACCGGGAGGGAGCAATGAGCAGTTCTTC.

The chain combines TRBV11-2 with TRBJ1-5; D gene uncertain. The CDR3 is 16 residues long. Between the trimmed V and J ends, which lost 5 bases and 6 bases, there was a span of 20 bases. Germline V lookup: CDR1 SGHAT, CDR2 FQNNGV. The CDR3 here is CASSQGGSGDRQPQHF. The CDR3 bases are TGTGCCAGCAGCCAAGGAGGATCGGGAGATCGTCAGCCCCAGCATTTT.